The 27 T cell receptor beta chains below come from one sample, sequenced in a study of somatic mutations in cytotoxic T cells in rheumatoid arthritis. Here immunoSEQ multiplex PCR was the method, and the copy in TCRdb shows in-frame clones only, minus some. The sample contains 20,000 to 25,000 clones, about 82% of which appear only once. Sequencing was carried out using CD8+ T cells sorted from blood. The receptors originated from a woman between 45 and 60 years old in good health.

The CDR3, as DNA: TGCGCCAGCAGCCTTGACAGGGTCTCCCCCGGGGATGAGCAGTTCTTC. Encoded protein: CASSLDRVSPGDEQFF. The chain couples TRBV4-3 to TRBJ2-1; 7 bases fit TRBD1. The trim removed 4 bases at V and 8 bases at J, leaving 14 bases unmatched. CDR1 and CDR2 (germline): LGHNA, YSLEER. This CDR3 comprises 16 residues.

The chain has TRBV10-3 and TRBJ2-2, with 9 bases lining up with TRBD2. Germline CDR1 ENHRY, CDR2 SYGVKD. The CDR3 spans 16 residues. The junction had 9 bases not matched to a gene; V was cut back by 8 bases and J by 2 bases. This CDR3 is CAIAKERGANTGELFF. CDR3 nucleotides: TGTGCCATCGCAAAAGAGCGGGGGGCAAACACCGGGGAGCTGTTTTTT.

The CDR3 spells CASSFLGSEAFF. The CDR3 DNA reads TGTGCCAGCAGTTTTCTAGGGTCTGAAGCTTTCTTT. The chain has TRBV27 and TRBJ1-1; D is ambiguous. The CDR3 length is 12 residues. Deletions cut 3 bases from V and 6 bases from J, with 8 bases between. Germline CDR1 and CDR2: MNHEY and SMNVEV (reference sequence).

This chain connects TRBV27 to TRBJ2-3; D could derive from TRBD1 or TRBD2 (5 bases each). This CDR3 has 14 residues. Germline V gene sequence: CDR1 MNHEY, CDR2 SMNVEV (reference sequence). Between the trimmed V and J ends, which lost 4 bases and 0 bases, there was a span of 8 bases. The CDR3 coding sequence is TGTGCCAGCAGTTGGGGACGAAGCACAGATACGCAGTATTTT. Protein: CASSWGRSTDTQYF.

V gene TRBV5-6 combines with J gene TRBJ1-2; 9 nucleotides match TRBD1. CDR3 length equals 14 residues. Trimming cost V 4 bases and J 4 bases; bases outside gene matches: 5. Per germline, CDR1 SGHDT and CDR2 YYEEEE. The CDR3 DNA reads TGTGCCAGCAGCCCGGGACAGGGCTTCTATGGCTACACCTTC. Translated: CASSPGQGFYGYTF.

V and J are TRBV25-1 and TRBJ1-4, with D possibly TRBD1 on 6 matching bases. CDR3 length: 16 amino acids. The ends were cut back, 1 base at V and 7 bases at J, with 16 bases in the middle. The germline V gene has CDR1 MGHDK and CDR2 SYGVNS. DNA of the CDR3: TGTGCCAGCAGTGAATTCTTCAGGGGCGACCGTGAAAAACTGTTTTTT. Translating gives CASSEFFRGDREKLFF.

This clone was seen only a few times. The chain carries TRBV7-9 and TRBJ2-1; D unclear. V dropped 6 bases and J dropped 8 bases, with 14 bases sitting between them. From germline, CDR1 is SEHNR and CDR2 FQNEAQ (reference sequence). The CDR3 spans 13 residues. The CDR3 coding sequence is TGTGCCAGCAGTTACCCCTTGGACGATGAGCAGTTCTTC. Translating gives CASSYPLDDEQFF.

This clone was counted between two and nine times. The chain recombines TRBV4-1 with TRBJ2-6; D unclear. Germline CDR1 and CDR2: MGHRA and YSYEKL. The CDR3 covers 15 residues. V was trimmed by 1 base and J by 0 bases, leaving 4 bases between them. The CDR3 region has the DNA TGCGCCAGCAGCCAAGCCAGCTCTGGGGCCAACGTCCTGACTTTC. Translating gives CASSQASSGANVLTF.

V and J are TRBV19 and TRBJ1-1; 7 bases line up with TRBD1. This CDR3 contains 19 residues. Germline V gene data show CDR1 as LNHDA and CDR2 as SQIVND (reference sequence). The V and J ends lost 5 bases and 3 bases, in that order; junction bases with no gene match: 21. DNA of the CDR3: TGTGCCAGTAGTCCCCAACCCGGACAGGCCATTTTTTATCACACTGAAGCTTTCTTT. Amino acid sequence: CASSPQPGQAIFYHTEAFF.

The chain employs TRBV28 and TRBJ1-6; D is perhaps TRBD1 (6 bases). Germline-derived CDR1 and CDR2 are MDHEN and SYDVKM. Trimming took 8 bases from V and 13 from J, leaving 21 bases between them. The CDR3 covers 14 residues. The CDR3 DNA sequence: TGTGCCAGCTGGGGCCAGGACAGAAGTTCCCCCCTCCACTTT. Translated, it gives CASWGQDRSSPLHF.

This clone was counted a single time. The chain recombines TRBV4-1 with TRBJ2-7; D gene uncertain. V lost 1 base to trimming and J lost 0 bases, with 7 bases between them. Germline CDR1 and CDR2: MGHRA and YSYEKL. This CDR3 contains 14 residues. The CDR3 DNA reads TGCGCCAGCAGCCAAGGCCCCAGCTCCTACGAGCAGTACGTC. Amino acid sequence: CASSQGPSSYEQYV.

The V and J genes are TRBV5-7 and TRBJ2-1, with 12 bases matching TRBD2. TRBV5-7 carries the ORF label, with uncertain function. The CDR3 totals 16 residues. J gave up 10 bases and V 3 bases, and 11 bases lay outside the gene matches. The CDR3 DNA is TGTGCCAGCAGCTGGGTTCCTAGCGGGGGGGCGAAGGAGCAGTTCTTC. Translation gives CASSWVPSGGAKEQFF.

The V gene is TRBV4-3, the J gene TRBJ2-1; possible D gene TRBD2, 6 bases. The CDR3 totals 15 residues. V was shortened by 0 bases and J by 6 bases, with 12 bases between the two germline ends. From germline, CDR1 is LGHNA and CDR2 YSLEER. The chain's CDR3 is CASSQEGGAGNEQFF. The CDR3 coding sequence is TGCGCCAGCAGCCAAGAGGGCGGGGCGGGCAATGAGCAGTTCTTC.

This chain connects TRBV5-5 to TRBJ1-5, with D possibly TRBD1 on 5 matching bases. V was shortened by 3 bases and J by 0 bases, with 10 bases between the two germline ends. The CDR3 is 15 amino acids. Germline V gives CDR1 SGHKS, CDR2 YYEKEE (reference sequence). In nucleotides, the CDR3 is TGTGCCAGCAGCTCCCGAGGGACTAGCAATCAGCCCCAGCATTTT. Translated: CASSSRGTSNQPQHF.

The chain employs TRBV11-3 and TRBJ2-3, with TRBD1 matching over 9 bases. This CDR3 spans 15 amino acids. With 4 bases clipped from V and 4 bases from J, the junction kept 6 bases outside the gene matches. CDR1 SGHNT and CDR2 YENEEA come from the germline V gene. The CDR3 region has the DNA TGTGCCAGCAGCTGGGGACAGGGAGGGCCAGATACGCAGTATTTT. This gives the protein CASSWGQGGPDTQYF.

This rearrangement joins TRBV2 to TRBJ2-2; 10 bases match TRBD2. The CDR3 length is 17 residues. Germline lookup yields CDR1 SNHLY and CDR2 FYNNEI. V was clipped by 2 bases and J by 2 bases; unmatched bases: 5. In DNA, the CDR3 is TGTGCCAGCAGTGAAAGCCTAGCGGGGGAAAACACCGGGGAGCTGTTTTTT. This sequence encodes CASSESLAGENTGELFF.

This rearrangement joins TRBV29-1 to TRBJ1-2; TRBD1 might be the D (5 bases). Germline loops: CDR1 SQVTM, CDR2 ANQGSEA. V was clipped by 4 bases and J by 6 bases, with 18 bases between them. The CDR3 has 14 residues. The CDR3 region has the DNA TGCAGCGTTGGGCAGGGTGGGTCCGAGAATGGCTACACCTTC. Translated, it gives CSVGQGGSENGYTF. Filled out from reference TRBV29-1 and TRBJ1-2, the complete variable domain reads SAVISQKPSRDICQRGTSLTIQCQVDSQVTMMFWYRQQPGQSLTLIATANQGSEATYESGFVIDKFPISRPNLTFSTLTVSNMSPEDSSIYLCSVGQGGSENGYTFGSGTRLTVV.

The rearrangement joins TRBV14 to TRBJ2-3; no clear D gene. CDR1 and CDR2 (germline): SGHDN, FVKESK. The CDR3 sequence is 12 residues long. Trimming removed 2 bases from V and 6 bases from J, with 6 bases in between. CDR3 amino acids: CASSQLRDTQYF. The CDR3 DNA is TGTGCCAGCAGCCAACTAAGGGATACGCAGTATTTT.

This rearrangement joins TRBV5-6 to TRBJ1-1; D might be TRBD1 (5 bases). Germline V gene sequence: CDR1 SGHDT, CDR2 YYEEEE. CDR3 length equals 17 residues. With 4 bases removed from V and 0 bases from J, the gap between germline ends came to 19 bases. The CDR3 DNA reads as TGTGCCAGCAGCAGACTTGTTATTCAGGGAGTGAACACTGAAGCTTTCTTT. Translating it yields CASSRLVIQGVNTEAFF.

This chain uses TRBV13 with TRBJ1-6; a weak D match, TRBD1 (5 bases). CDR1 is PRHDT and CDR2 is FYEKMQ in the germline V gene (reference sequence). Trimming took 5 bases from V and 2 from J, leaving 10 bases between them. The CDR3 spans 15 residues. CDR3 sequence (DNA): TGTGCCAGCAGCCCTCGGGACCCCTATAATTCACCCCTCCACTTT. This codes for CASSPRDPYNSPLHF.

J is TRBJ2-7 and V is TRBV5-6, with D unresolved. The ends were cut back, 1 base at V and 0 bases at J, with 14 bases in the middle. The CDR3 length is 16 residues. In germline, CDR1 is SGHDT, CDR2 YYEEEE. The CDR3 DNA reads TGTGCCAGCAGCTTGTGGGATCAGGCCTTCTCCTACGAGCAGTACTTC. It codes for CASSLWDQAFSYEQYF. Together with reference TRBV5-6 and TRBJ2-7, the CDR3 gives the full variable domain: DAGVTQSPTHLIKTRGQQVTLRCSPKSGHDTVSWYQQALGQGPQFIFQYYEEEERQRGNFPDRFSGHQFPNYSSELNVNALLLGDSALYLCASSLWDQAFSYEQYFGPGTRLTVT.

The gene calls are TRBV19 and TRBJ1-5, with D uncertain. The CDR3 totals 12 residues. Germline CDR1 is LNHDA and CDR2 is SQIVND (reference sequence). Trimming stripped 5 bases from V and 7 bases from J, with 9 bases between. The CDR3 region is CASSGFRQPQHF. The CDR3 bases are TGTGCCAGTAGTGGGTTTAGGCAGCCCCAGCATTTT.

J is TRBJ1-2 and V is TRBV28; D is possibly TRBD1 (5 bases). V lost 3 bases and J 5 bases, leaving 10 bases between the germline ends. Germline-derived CDR1 and CDR2 are MDHEN and SYDVKM. The CDR3 loop spans 13 amino acids. The CDR3, as DNA: TGTGCCAGCAGTTTTGGGGGTGGGTATGGCTACACCTTC. It yields the protein CASSFGGGYGYTF.

The chain has TRBV7-6 and TRBJ2-1, with D maybe TRBD2 (5 bases). The CDR3 runs 13 residues. Trimming left V 5 bases short and J 6 bases short, with 11 bases between. The V gene's germline CDR1 is SGHVS and CDR2 FNYEAQ. CDR3 sequence: CASSADYLNEQFF. Here the CDR3 DNA reads TGTGCCAGCAGCGCCGACTACCTCAATGAGCAGTTCTTC.

This sequence joins TRBV7-9 and TRBJ2-3; no definite D call. Germline V gene lookup returns CDR1 SEHNR and CDR2 FQNEAQ (reference sequence). V lost 5 bases, J lost 3 bases, and 15 bases lay in between. The CDR3 covers 15 residues. The CDR3: CASSPNEDQTDTQYF. The CDR3 nucleotides read TGTGCCAGCAGCCCTAATGAGGACCAGACAGATACGCAGTATTTT.

V and J are TRBV27 and TRBJ1-1; D is possibly TRBD1 (5 bases). The CDR3 spans 14 residues. In germline, CDR1 is MNHEY, CDR2 SMNVEV (reference sequence). V dropped 7 bases and J dropped 7 bases, with 19 bases sitting between them. The CDR3 DNA reads as TGTGCCAGCACCCCAGTGGGAGGGGTGGTTGAAGCTTTCTTT. It translates to CASTPVGGVVEAFF.

CDR3 nucleotide sequence: TGTGCCAGCAGCCCCGGGGGGGTAAATCAGCCCCAGCATTTT. It is translated as CASSPGGVNQPQHF. The V call is TRBV7-8, the J call TRBJ1-5; a possible D gene is TRBD1 (5 bases). Germline CDR1 SGHVS, CDR2 FQNEAQ. Trimming shortened V by 5 bases and J by 4 bases, and 12 bases separated the two germline ends. There are 14 residues in the CDR3.